The entry that follows covers one T cell receptor (beta chain) sequence. The table came from immunoSEQ multiplex PCR; TCRdb's copy has only in-frame clones and leaves some out. Among 110,000 to 150,000 clones listed, 75% to 90% were seen once. This sample is part of a study of T cell responses to AZD1222 COVID-19 vaccine. The source was peripheral blood, collected on day 0 of AZD1222 vaccination. This clonotype was sampled from an adult in good health.

CDR3 nucleotides: TGTGCCTGGAGCGCCACGGCGGGGTATGGCTACACCTTC. Protein: CAWSATAGYGYTF. V is TRBV30 and J is TRBJ1-2; D is uncertain. The CDR3 covers 13 residues. V was shortened by 3 bases and J by 5 bases, with 13 bases between the two germline ends. CDR1 is GTSNPN, CDR2 SVGIG, per germline (reference sequence). The full variable domain, with the rest looked up from reference TRBV30 and TRBJ1-2, is SQTIHQWPATLVQPVGSPLSLECTVEGTSNPNLYWYRQAAGRGLQLLFYSVGIGQISSEVPQNLSASRPQDRQFILSSKKLLLSDSGFYLCAWSATAGYGYTFGSGTRLTVV.